This T cell receptor (beta chain) was documented in a study of blood T cell repertoires in COVID-19. Study context: Samples of COVID-19 (acute and convalescent) were obtained from the United States, Italy and Spain. Sample material is recorded as cDNA or gDNA derived from T cells, B-cell-depleted T cells, or PBMCs.

With 7 bases removed from V and 2 bases from J, the gap between germline ends came to 17 bases. Germline assignment: CDR1 MNHEY and CDR2 SVGAGI. The CDR3 runs to 15 residues. Authors' processing steps: Scientists estimated how many nucleated cells there were by amplifying reference gene primers. Measured with immunoSEQ multiplex PCR; TCRdb has only the in-frame clones, and not every one. The V and J calls and clone size are taken from that table; D and trimming were inferred from the DNA. The sample comprises over 200,000 clones, about 86% of which are singletons, and approximately 5.3% rests with the top ten.

V and J are TRBV6-5 and TRBJ1-2; tentatively, D is TRBD1 (6 bases). The sequence came from an elderly man with acute or convalescent COVID-19. The material sequenced was peripheral blood. DNA of the CDR3: TGTGCCAGCATCTCTTCGGGACAAACCAACTATGGCTACACCTTC. This encodes CASISSGQTNYGYTF.